This T cell receptor beta chain was captured in a study of post-analysis software for immune sequencing data. Study-wide results and limits: In patients, roughly five TRBV segments were more frequent than in controls, with TRBV5-6, TRBV5-1 and TRBV20-1 among them. The normalized Chao1 diversity of multiple sclerosis patients was significantly lower than that of controls. F-measure co-clustering was strong for batch-matched samples.

The CDR3 runs to 12 residues. CDR1 and CDR2 from the germline V gene are KGHDR and SFDVKD. Trimming left V 6 bases short and J 8 bases short, with 9 bases between. This clonotype was seen only a few times. The target antigen is unknown. Unique molecular identifiers tagged the TCR beta cDNA libraries. TCRdb fed the PCR reads into MiXCR, producing one record per CDR3 protein. The data contain about 540,000 distinct CDR3 sequences, about a third of them singletons. Sequencing was done on a sample of blood. This receptor was identified in a girl between 2 and 17 years old with multiple sclerosis. V and J are TRBV24-1 and TRBJ1-4; D is undetermined. The CDR3 region is CATSHGTEKLFF. The CDR3 nucleotides read TGTGCCACCAGTCACGGTACGGAAAAACTGTTTTTT.